The 9 T cell receptor beta chains below were found in one sample sequenced in a study of human T cells and chemical hapten exposure. TCRdb called the RACE reads again in MiXCR, with one record for every CDR3 protein. The profile shows over 300,000 distinct CDR3 sequences, 5.1% of them singletons. The time point here: pre-sensitization, week 0. Treatment denoted: therapeutic diphenylcyclopropenone sensitization with weekly scalp DPC. Sequenced material: whole blood, taken in connection with sensitization to the hapten diphenylcyclopropenone (DPC). The origin of the receptors is a woman in her forties or fifties with alopecia areata. Some clones in this sample may be carry-over from other donors' samples.

This clonotype has a handful of counts. The rearrangement uses TRBV12-2 and TRBJ2-1; the table names TRBD1, a call not compared with the DNA. TRBV12-2 is an annotated pseudogene. The CDR3 consists of 16 residues. The CDR3 region is CASRLATQKIQGDRFF. The CDR3 DNA reads as TGTGCAAGTCGCTTAGCCACCCAAAAAATACAGGGGGATCGGTTCTTC.

This clonotype was observed at least ten times. The chain links TRBV6-6 to TRBJ2-5, with D unresolved. The germline V gene encodes CDR1 MNHNY and CDR2 SVGAGI (reference sequence). The CDR3 is 12 residues long. Trimming took off 6 bases at V and 6 bases at J, with 11 bases between the two ends. The CDR3 loop is CASSPAAKTQYF. CDR3 in DNA: TGTGCCAGCAGCCCCGCGGCCAAGACCCAGTACTTC.

Ten or more counts support this clonotype. The V gene is TRBV27, the J gene TRBJ1-2, with 8 nucleotides matching TRBD1. Losses at the gene ends were 10 bases for V and 4 bases for J; bases not matched to a gene: 8. In germline, CDR1 is MNHEY, CDR2 SMNVEV (reference sequence). The CDR3 sequence is 13 residues long. The CDR3 region is CATRTGIGYGYTF. For the CDR3, the DNA is TGTGCCACCAGGACAGGGATAGGCTATGGCTACACCTTC.

This clonotype came up a few times. The V and J genes are TRBV20-1 and TRBJ1-4, with TRBD1 matching over 7 bases. Trimming at V came to 0 bases and at J to 6 bases, leaving 13 bases not matched to a gene. CDR1 is DFQATT and CDR2 is SNEGSKA in the germline V gene (reference sequence). This CDR3 has 17 amino acids. CDR3 DNA: TGCAGTGCTAGAGACCGACAGGGTGGCCTTCGTGATGAAAAACTGTTTTTT. Amino acids: CSARDRQGGLRDEKLFF.

At least ten counts were recorded for this clonotype. The gene calls are TRBV5-1 and TRBJ2-3, with TRBD2 matching over 8 bases. The CDR3 runs 17 residues. Germline V CDR1 and CDR2: SGHRS, YFSETQ. The trim removed 3 bases at V and 1 base at J, leaving 10 bases unmatched. The CDR3 sequence: CASSSQPGGQGTDTQYF. The CDR3, as DNA: TGCGCCAGCAGCTCCCAACCGGGGGGGCAGGGCACAGATACGCAGTATTTT.

The CDR3 loop reads CASSRGTSSNEQFF. As DNA, the CDR3 is TGTGCCAGCAGCCGGGGGACTAGCAGCAATGAGCAGTTCTTC. This sequence joins TRBV7-9 and TRBJ2-1; 9 nucleotides match TRBD2. Germline V CDR1 and CDR2: SEHNR, FQNEAQ (reference sequence). Germline trimming cut 5 bases from V and 6 bases from J; bases unmatched to any gene: 5. The CDR3 has 14 residues.

This clonotype was seen at least ten times. The chain couples TRBV12-3 or TRBV12-4 to TRBJ2-6, with 8 positions matching TRBD2. The CDR3 spans 18 residues. The ends lost 8 bases at V and 0 bases at J; junction bases unmatched: 12. The CDR3 DNA sequence: TGTGCCAGCCTCCGTCCCAGCGGGAGAGTCTCTGGGGCCAACGTCCTGACTTTC. This gives the protein CASLRPSGRVSGANVLTF.

This clonotype has a count of ten or more. This chain connects TRBV6-6 to TRBJ2-3; D is uncertain. CDR1 and CDR2 from the germline V gene are MNHNY and SVGAGI (reference sequence). With 10 bases removed from V and 7 bases from J, the gap between germline ends came to 15 bases. The CDR3 runs to 12 residues. This chain's CDR3 is CAIGPNSYTQYF. The CDR3 coding sequence is TGTGCCATAGGGCCCAATAGCTATACGCAGTATTTT.

At least ten counts were recorded for this clonotype. The chain links TRBV20-1 to TRBJ2-7, with D maybe TRBD1 (6 bases). The CDR3 has 13 amino acids. Germline lookup yields CDR1 DFQATT and CDR2 SNEGSKA (reference sequence). CDR3 protein: CSRLGQAPYEQYF. The CDR3, as DNA: TGCAGCCGCCTGGGACAAGCCCCCTACGAGCAGTACTTC.